A single sample is the source of the 10 T cell receptor beta chains below, sequenced in a study of human T cells and chemical hapten exposure. The time point denotes: pre-sensitization, week 0. Documented treatment: therapeutic diphenylcyclopropenone sensitization with weekly scalp DPC. TCRdb called the RACE reads again in MiXCR, with one record for every CDR3 protein. This sample has 300,000 to 450,000 distinct CDR3 sequences; 4.5% to 7% occur once, and the top ten carry about 8.7%. The sample was whole blood, taken in connection with sensitization to the hapten diphenylcyclopropenone (DPC). These receptor sequences come from a woman aged 18-35 years with alopecia areata. Some clones in this sample may be carry-over from other donors' samples.

The chain has TRBV5-1 and TRBJ2-7; 8 bases fit TRBD1. The CDR3 extends over 15 amino acids. The germline V gene encodes CDR1 SGHRS and CDR2 YFSETQ. The V gene end was trimmed by 0 bases and the J gene end by 4 bases; junction bases not matched to a gene: 6. The DNA for the CDR3 is TGCGCCAGCAGCTTGGTCGCAGGGGGCCTTTACGAGCAGTACTTC. Its translation is CASSLVAGGLYEQYF.

This sequence joins TRBV20-1 and TRBJ1-1; D remains unclear. CDR3 length equals 14 residues. In germline, CDR1 is DFQATT, CDR2 SNEGSKA (reference sequence). V was cut by 1 base and J by 5 bases, with 14 bases left in between. In DNA form, the CDR3 reads TGCAGTGCTAGAGTAACCGCGCTCAGGACTGAAGCTTTCTTT. Protein sequence: CSARVTALRTEAFF.

This clonotype was seen a few times. V is TRBV4-1 and J is TRBJ1-1, with 7 bases matching TRBD1. The trim removed 0 bases at V and 4 bases at J, leaving 8 bases unmatched. From germline, CDR1 is MGHRA and CDR2 YSYEKL. The CDR3 spans 16 residues. CDR3 in amino acids: CASSQDIGTVITEAFF. The CDR3 DNA follows: TGCGCCAGCAGCCAAGATATAGGGACAGTTATCACTGAAGCTTTCTTT.

The chain recombines TRBV28 with TRBJ2-7; no clear D. The CDR3 sequence is 14 residues long. The germline V gene has CDR1 MDHEN and CDR2 SYDVKM. V shed 7 bases and J shed 0 bases, with 13 bases lying between them. The CDR3 region has the DNA TGTGCCAGCAATAGACCGGGTAGCTCCTACGAGCAGTACTTC. Amino acids: CASNRPGSSYEQYF.

This clonotype was seen a handful of times. The chain employs TRBV20-1 and TRBJ2-2; no reliable D call. There are 14 residues in the CDR3. The V end was cut by 4 bases, the J end by 4 bases, with 13 bases between. Germline assignment: CDR1 DFQATT and CDR2 SNEGSKA (reference sequence). CDR3 nucleotides: TGCAGTGCTATATTAGGTCACAGCACCGGGGAGCTGTTTTTT. It translates to CSAILGHSTGELFF.

The V call is TRBV29-1, the J call TRBJ2-7, with D perhaps matching TRBD2 (6 bases). The CDR3 loop spans 11 amino acids. The V gene's germline CDR1 is SQVTM and CDR2 ANQGSEA. Trimming cost V 7 bases and J 3 bases, with 10 bases left between them. The CDR3, as DNA: TGCAGCGCCCGGGGGTTCTACGAGCAGTACTTC. Amino acid sequence: CSARGFYEQYF.

The chain links TRBV19 to TRBJ2-1; D possibly corresponds to TRBD2 (6 bases). Per the germline V gene, CDR1 is LNHDA and CDR2 is SQIVND (reference sequence). The V end lost 9 bases, the J end lost 9 bases, and 18 bases lay between the germline ends. The CDR3 runs to 13 residues. CDR3 nucleotide sequence: TGTGCCAGCACTCAAGGGACTTACCGTGAGCAGTTCTTC. It encodes CASTQGTYREQFF.

The rearrangement links TRBV6-5 to TRBJ2-2, with D tentatively TRBD2 (6 bases). CDR1 is MNHEY and CDR2 is SVGAGI in the germline V gene. V was trimmed by 2 bases and J by 5 bases, leaving 12 bases between them. The CDR3 runs 15 residues. The CDR3 sequence: CASSYVAGRTGELFF. The CDR3 nucleotides read TGTGCCAGCAGTTACGTCGCAGGGAGGACCGGGGAGCTGTTTTTT.

This clonotype is a singleton in its sample. This clone may be a read error of a much larger clone one base away. The CDR3, as DNA: TGTGCCAGCAGCTTAGAAGAGTTAGGTAATCAGCCCCAGCATTTT. It specifies CASSLEELGNQPQHF. This sequence joins TRBV7-2 and TRBJ1-5, with D unresolved. The CDR3 has 15 amino acids. The ends were cut back, 1 base at V and 4 bases at J, with 11 bases in the middle. Germline CDR1 is SGHTA and CDR2 is FQGNSA.

This clonotype appeared a few times. This rearrangement joins TRBV14 to TRBJ2-7; D is unresolved. Germline V gene data show CDR1 as SGHDN and CDR2 as FVKESK. V was clipped by 0 bases and J by 6 bases, with 9 bases between them. There are 13 residues in the CDR3. CDR3 DNA: TGTGCCAGCAGCCAAGATCCTATCGGCGAGCAGTACTTC. It encodes CASSQDPIGEQYF.